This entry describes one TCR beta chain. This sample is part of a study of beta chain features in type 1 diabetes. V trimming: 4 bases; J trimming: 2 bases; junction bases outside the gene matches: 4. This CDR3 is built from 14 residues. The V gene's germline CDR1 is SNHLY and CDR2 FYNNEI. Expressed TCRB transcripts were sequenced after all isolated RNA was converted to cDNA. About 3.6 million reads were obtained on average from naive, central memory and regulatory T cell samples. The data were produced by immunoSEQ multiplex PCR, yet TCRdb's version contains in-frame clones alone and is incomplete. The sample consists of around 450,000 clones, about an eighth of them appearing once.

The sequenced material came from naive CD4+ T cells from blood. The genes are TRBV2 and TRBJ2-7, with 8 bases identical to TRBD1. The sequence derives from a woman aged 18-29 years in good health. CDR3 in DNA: TGTGCCAGCAGTGTTCAGGGACAGGCCTACGAGCAGTACTTC. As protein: CASSVQGQAYEQYF.